A selection of T cell receptor beta chains follows, all from one sample in a study of blood T cell repertoires in COVID-19. The assay was immunoSEQ multiplex PCR, and TCRdb's table has in-frame clones only and misses some. The sample includes 310,000 or so clones, 83% of them seen just once. The sequenced sample was peripheral blood. Every receptor here comes from a woman between 50 and 59 years old with acute or convalescent COVID-19. The CDR3 runs from the conserved cysteine through the conserved F or W. The D gene is left open where the match is weak. Expanded clones are given a class, and other clones once, few, many or no size at all.

14,TRBJ1-3,NA,TRBV6-5,NA,TGTGCCACCGCCGAAGGGGCGCGAGGAAACACCATATATTTT,CATAEGARGNTIYF
13,TRBJ1-1,NA,TRBV11-1,NA,TGTGCCAGCAGCCCCCCTCCGGGGACTGAAGCTTTCTTT,CASSPPPGTEAFF
15,TRBJ1-3,NA,TRBV7-9,NA,TGTGCCAGCAGCTCCCCAGGGTCCTCTGGAAACACCATATATTTT,CASSSPGSSGNTIYF
13,TRBJ2-1,NA,TRBV29-1,NA,TGCAGCGTTTCCTCGAGGTCCTACAATGAGCAGTTCTTC,CSVSSRSYNEQFF
20,TRBJ1-3,NA,TRBV21-1,NA,TGTGCCAGCAGCCTAAACCTAATCGCCGGACAGGGTGGGAAAGGAAACACCATATATTTT,CASSLNLIAGQGGKGNTIYF
15,TRBJ1-1,TRBD1,TRBV5-1,once,TGCGCCAGCAGCATCGAAGGGACAGGGAACACTGAAGCTTTCTTT,CASSIEGTGNTEAFF
16,TRBJ1-5,TRBD1,TRBV5-4,NA,TGTGCCAGCAGCTCGACAGGGAATGGGGGCAATCAGCCCCAGCATTTT,CASSSTGNGGNQPQHF
16,TRBJ2-3,NA,TRBV27,NA,TGTGCCAGCGCCCGAGCGGGCAGGGCATCGTCCGATACGCAGTATTTT,CASARAGRASSDTQYF
16,TRBJ1-2,NA,TRBV5-5,NA,TGTGCCAGCAGCTTGTGGGTTATGGGGGGAGGCGATGGCTACACCTTC,CASSLWVMGGGDGYTF
15,TRBJ1-2,NA,TRBV3-1/TRBV3-2,NA,TGTGCCAGCAGCCAATTGGATAGGGCCGGGGGTGGCTACACCTTC,CASSQLDRAGGGYTF
16,TRBJ2-1,TRBD1,TRBV5-1,NA,TGCGCCAGCAGCGCCCTGACAGGGGCTTTGACCAATGAGCAGTTCTTC,CASSALTGALTNEQFF
15,TRBJ1-2,TRBD1,TRBV5-1,NA,TGCGCCAGCCAAGTAAACAGGGGCGAGGCTTATGGCTACACCTTC,CASQVNRGEAYGYTF
15,TRBJ1-2,NA,TRBV5-1,NA,TGCGCCAGCAGCCTCCGGGGGGAGGCTAACTATGGCTACACCTTC,CASSLRGEANYGYTF
16,TRBJ2-3,NA,TRBV5-1,NA,TGCGCCAGCAGCTTGGTTCCTACTGGTGGCACAGATACGCAGTATTTT,CASSLVPTGGTDTQYF
13,TRBJ1-2,TRBD1,TRBV12-5,once,TGTGCTAGTGGCTTGGGGGGACAGGGGAGCTACACCTTC,CASGLGGQGSYTF
13,TRBJ2-3,NA,TRBV11-3,NA,TGTGCCAGCAGCTTACGGGAAGCAGATACGCAGTATTTT,CASSLREADTQYF